This T cell receptor beta chain was retrieved from a study of cytomegalovirus exposure and HLA in healthy donors (dated by TCRdb to 2016 to 2017). Notes on the research overall: An earlier analysis of approximately 590 of the donors reported about 250 Gb of sequence data and some 100 million unique TCR beta sequences from 190 million or so T cells. About 330 gigabases of sequencing data and roughly 81 million unique TCR sequences made up an early release that covered 500 to 650 HLA-typed donors. Of the 300 to 450 genotyped donors, around 81% fell in the genetic ancestry cluster associated with self-reported Caucasian donors. The study aimed to test whether signatures of past pathogen exposure could be identified by cataloging public T cell receptors. The study profiled the T cell repertoires of under 700 subjects by immunosequencing and related them to cytomegalovirus serostatus. A separate validation cohort of more than 100 different subjects was used in addition to the roughly 640-subject first cohort. To predict cytomegalovirus infection status, the study brought together high-throughput TCR immunosequencing, statistical association of individual TCRs with disease status, and machine learning. A later analysis re-examined previously published TCR beta repertoires from roughly 720 donors and added high-resolution HLA genotyping to investigate patterns of TCR occurrence. The later analysis used no new phenotypic data to find candidate immune exposures, relying instead on TCR beta sequences and their occurrence across donors. To decide whether each TCR beta V gene segment behaved as functional or pseudogenic, an earlier analysis of some 600 of the donors relied on high-throughput TCR beta sequencing. Donor age, sex, ethnicity and CMV serostatus were compiled alongside the repertoire data. Genome-wide SNP genotypes for about 60% of the 666 donors were used in a later genetic analysis, which treated that subset as a discovery cohort. Every repertoire in the discovery cohort had been generated on one and the same sequencing platform. Class I and class II HLA loci were covered by the typing at four-digit resolution. Typing coverage differed by locus: A, B, C, DRB1 and DQB1 were typed in roughly 629-640 donors, DQA1 in 522, DPA1 in roughly 590, and DPB1 in 400 to 490. Because of strong linkage in the cohort, roughly five DR-DQ haplotypes were treated as single units for association and clustering. On average, 235,054 unique TCR beta nucleotide sequences were sequenced per donor among roughly 430 genotyped donors of the cohort, with around 19% of those sequences being non-productive. Beyond this particular receptor, the publication reports: V-gene and J-gene trimming of TCR beta chains was associated with a missense DCLRE1C variant in a later genetic analysis, and the association was replicated in an independent cohort. Correlated functional status among segregating V segments might reflect linkage disequilibrium, but an unknown experimental factor could not be ruled out. A later analysis associated about 17,000 TCR beta sequences with specific HLA alleles at a false discovery rate of 0.05. In an earlier analysis of some 500 of the donors, most TCR beta V segments were observed in productive rearrangements about 90% or about 30% of the time, broadly matching IMGT annotations. In a later analysis, the rate of TCR association differed among HLA loci, with DRB1 alleles having the most associated TCRs and HLA-C alleles having the fewest. In a later genetic analysis, fewer N-insertions in productive TCRs were reported among donors in an Asian-associated ancestry cluster than the roughly 640-donor mean. In a later analysis, several top co-occurrence clusters were reported to appear linked to parvovirus B19, influenza, CMV and Epstein-Barr virus. A few of the identified cytomegalovirus-associated TCR beta chains were confirmed in vitro to be specific for cytomegalovirus antigens. According to a later analysis, most CMV-associated TCR beta chains appeared to be HLA-restricted, and the HLA associations seemed to be driven largely by CMV exposure. A total of 150 or so TCR beta chains were listed by the study as associated with cytomegalovirus. Roughly uniform sequencing depth across donors was assumed in presence/absence analyses, although this assumption may not hold. This cohort had only TCR beta chains sequenced, and the lack of alpha or paired-chain data limited which features could be detected. A cluster of highly shared sequence variants was judged likely to be a technical artifact of the sequencing pipeline. While some public TCRs were present in many individuals, most TCR sequences turned up only very rarely across donors. The 87-base-pair reads could not distinguish some IMGT-functional V segments, including TRBV6-2 and TRBV6-3, so those segments were excluded. In both the original and validation cohorts, the classifier was reported to diagnose cytomegalovirus status with high specificity and sensitivity. In a later analysis, HLA-associated TCR beta chains were found to be more clonally expanded and to have lower generation probabilities than equally common non-associated chains. Approximately 18 rarely observed V segments, including chromosome 9 orphons, were excluded from the earlier analysis of about 500 of the donors because counts were too low. Assigning TCR associations to individual alleles was difficult when HLA alleles, especially DR and DQ, strongly co-occurred. The authors suggested that the approach could potentially be generalized to other disease states and immunological phenotypes. The only immune exposure information available for the cohort was CMV serostatus. HLA typing was unavailable for some donors at each locus, so association tests used only the typed subset. A further reported finding was that TCR beta sequences accurately predicted the HLA-A and HLA-B alleles for most subjects in the first cohort.

In total, fewer than 750 healthy bone marrow donors made up the cohort. At the time of sampling, all cohort members were nominally healthy, though unrecorded immune exposures were likely present. The donor was CMV seronegative and was included in the group of about 350 seronegative cohort members. A peripheral blood sample was collected from each donor, and TCR beta sequencing was performed on peripheral blood mononuclear cells. Genomic DNA was extracted from the blood cell samples with the Qiagen DNeasy Blood Extraction Kit. The method behind the library was the immunoSEQ multiplex PCR assay. For the multiplex PCR, a mixture combining 60 forward primers for TCR Vbeta segments and 13 reverse primers for TCR Jbeta segments was used. Amplification of the CDR3 region of rearranged TCR beta genes was performed with a multiplex PCR assay on genomic DNA. The Illumina HiSeq System was used to sequence the amplified TCR beta libraries as 87-base-pair reads. The authors processed their data as follows. In a later analysis, roughly 80 million unique TCR beta chains were counted across the 500 to 850 repertoires, and roughly 9.9 million of these chains were shared by at least two donors. A nearest-neighbor algorithm error-corrected the raw reads and collapsed the reads into unique sequences, merging closely related sequences to remove PCR and sequencing errors. Alignment of CDR3 sequences to IMGT reference sequences was used to assign V, D and J gene segments. For a sequence to be retained, a match of at least six nucleotides to both a V gene segment and a J gene segment was required. A rearrangement counted as productive if the CDR3 had no stop codons and remained in frame with V and J, and every other rearrangement counted as non-productive. CDR3 was defined by IMGT convention, running from the second conserved V-encoded cysteine to the conserved J-encoded phenylalanine. The earlier analysis of a few hundred of the donors excluded any sequence lacking an unambiguous match to a single V gene segment. In an earlier analysis of 500 to 750 of the donors, V segments were called functional above 56.7% productive rearrangements and were called segregating when the between-donor standard deviation exceeded 5%. To diagnose cytomegalovirus status from the catalog of TCR beta chain sequences, a statistical classification framework was built. V and J gene assignment, in a later analysis, came from comparing TCR nucleotide sequences with IMGT/GENE-DB human TR gene sequences. A later analysis assigned CDR3 sequences and most-parsimonious VDJ recombination scenarios with the TCRdist pipeline. In a later analysis, each TCR beta chain was defined by its CDR3 amino acid sequence together with its V-gene family, and reads without a unique V-gene family were excluded. As a way to deal with suspected cross-contamination and a sequencing artifact, a later analysis dropped over 550 nucleotide sequences that were highly shared and had low generation probability. In a later analysis, a clonal expansion index was calculated for each public chain from normalized within-repertoire ranks of inferred template counts. A later analysis computed generation probabilities with a VDJ recombination model fitted to out-of-frame rearrangements, and checked the results against IGoR. Hypergeometric tests were used in a later analysis to score TCR-TCR, TCR-HLA and TCR-CMV co-occurrence, with a repertoire-size bias correction applied to the TCR pairs. To estimate false discovery rates, a later analysis permuted the HLA or CMV assignments 20 times. A later analysis grouped co-occurring TCRs with DBSCAN, adding TCRdist sequence similarity when clustering within HLA-allele-positive subsets. Co-occurrence clustering excluded repertoires with fewer than 30,000 or more than 120,000 public chains, plus five with anomalous nucleotide sharing. This immuneACCESS table, as held by TCRdb, lists in-frame sequences with V and J called but not all clones. Of the missing ones, under half trace to an unresolved V gene in checked studies; the others have no known cause. V and J calls and clone size are those listed in that table; D and trimming were worked out from the DNA. The sample has under 200,000 clones on record, around 62% of them singletons. Of the sample, 2.5% to 3% falls within the top ten clones.

As concerns this clone: What this receptor recognizes is not known. Base-call qualities are not available, and no considerably larger clone is one nucleotide away.

Germline trimming amounts to 5 bases on V and 2 bases on J, with 9 as the count of junction bases outside the gene matches. According to the germline V gene, CDR1 reads SGHTA and CDR2 reads FQGNSA. The CDR3 measures 17 amino acids from cysteine to phenylalanine. Only CDR3 DNA is held: 51 bases, read in frame from base 1. The V and J segments used are TRBV7-2 and TRBJ1-2; 12 nucleotides in the junction match TRBD1. Sequenced sample: PBMCs. The source of this sequence is a man aged 40-49 years in good health and CMV-seronegative. The CDR3 loop reads CASSPGTGGWGNYGYTF. The nucleotide sequence is given as TGTGCCAGCAGCCCCGGGACAGGGGGCTGGGGGAACTATGGCTACACCTTC.